Presented here are 29 T cell receptor beta chains from one specimen sequenced in a study of CD8+ T cells in alopecia areata. Reverse transcription of extracted RNA yielded cDNA, which provided the sequencing template. Assay: immunoSEQ multiplex PCR; the TCRdb copy retains only in-frame clones and omits some. The sample holds around 190,000 clones, approximately 61% seen once. Treatment described: oral pan-JAK inhibitor, 5-10 mg twice daily. The sample here was CD4+ T cells sorted from blood, taken at week 24, from a patient treated with tofacitinib. The source of these receptors is a human donor with alopecia areata.

The chain employs TRBV18 and TRBJ1-2; perhaps TRBD1 as D (5 bases). The CDR3 loop spans 14 amino acids. V was shortened by 3 bases and J by 3 bases, with 11 bases between the two germline ends. Germline loops: CDR1 KGHSH, CDR2 LQKENI. CDR3 in amino acids: CASSPSGTDYGYTF. CDR3 DNA: TGTGCCAGCTCACCGTCAGGGACGGACTATGGCTACACCTTC.

The rearrangement joins TRBV7-2 to TRBJ2-1; D perhaps matches TRBD2 (6 bases). Germline V lookup: CDR1 SGHTA, CDR2 FQGNSA. Trimming shortened V by 2 bases and J by 9 bases, and 11 bases separated the two germline ends. This CDR3 comprises 13 residues. This chain's CDR3 is CASSLSVAAEQFF. The CDR3 nucleotides read TGTGCCAGCAGCTTAAGTGTAGCGGCTGAGCAGTTCTTC. Supplemented by reference TRBV7-2 and TRBJ2-1, the full variable domain reads GAGVSQSPSNKVTEKGKDVELRCDPISGHTALYWYRQSLGQGLEFLIYFQGNSAPDKSGLPSDRFSAERTGGSVSTLTIQRTQQEDSAVYLCASSLSVAAEQFFGPGTRLTVL.

The genes are TRBV7-2 and TRBJ1-2; 7 bases fit TRBD1. V shed 6 bases, J shed 8 bases, and the junction held 12 bases outside the gene matches. CDR1 SGHTA and CDR2 FQGNSA come from the germline V gene. This CDR3 is built from 14 residues. DNA of the CDR3: TGTGCCAGCAGTAACACGGACAGGAAAGGGGGCTACACCTTC. Translating gives CASSNTDRKGGYTF. Complete variable domain (other parts from reference TRBV7-2 and TRBJ1-2): GAGVSQSPSNKVTEKGKDVELRCDPISGHTALYWYRQSLGQGLEFLIYFQGNSAPDKSGLPSDRFSAERTGGSVSTLTIQRTQQEDSAVYLCASSNTDRKGGYTFGSGTRLTVV.

This chain connects TRBV30 to TRBJ1-2; tentative D call: TRBD1 (5 bases). Germline CDR1 and CDR2: GTSNPN and SVGIG (reference sequence). There are 14 residues in the CDR3. Deletions cut 1 base from V and 4 bases from J, with 13 bases between. The CDR3 nucleotides read TGTGCCTGGAGTGAAGGGACTGGACCCTATGGCTACACCTTC. It translates to CAWSEGTGPYGYTF. Together with reference TRBV30 and TRBJ1-2, the CDR3 gives the full variable domain: SQTIHQWPATLVQPVGSPLSLECTVEGTSNPNLYWYRQAAGRGLQLLFYSVGIGQISSEVPQNLSASRPQDRQFILSSKKLLLSDSGFYLCAWSEGTGPYGYTFGSGTRLTVV.

The V and J genes are TRBV25-1 and TRBJ1-1, with D unresolved. Looked up from germline, CDR1 is MGHDK and CDR2 is SYGVNS. V was trimmed by 8 bases and J by 7 bases, leaving 11 bases between them. The CDR3 consists of 11 residues. Here the CDR3 DNA reads TGTGCCAGCCGATTCTCAGGTGAAGCTTTCTTT. Protein: CASRFSGEAFF.

The chain combines TRBV6-1 with TRBJ1-2, with 7 bases fitting TRBD1. This CDR3 region has 14 residues. Trimming took 2 bases from V and 6 from J; bases not matched to a gene: 6. The germline gives CDR1 MNHNS, CDR2 SASEGT. The CDR3 coding sequence is TGTGCCAGCAGTGAATTCGGGACAGATGATGGCTACACCTTC. Encoded protein: CASSEFGTDDGYTF.

The chain is built from TRBV18 and TRBJ2-7, with a weak D call TRBD1 (6 bases). Germline V lookup: CDR1 KGHSH, CDR2 LQKENI. Trimming removed 5 bases from V and 0 bases from J, with 11 bases in between. CDR3 length equals 14 residues. The CDR3 here is CASSSRDISYEQYF. Here the CDR3 DNA reads TGTGCCAGCTCATCCCGGGACATCTCCTACGAGCAGTACTTC. The full variable domain, completed using reference TRBV18 and TRBJ2-7, is NAGVMQNPRHLVRRRGQEARLRCSPMKGHSHVYWYRQLPEEGLKFMVYLQKENIIDESGMPKERFSAEFPKEGPSILRIQQVVRGDSAAYFCASSSRDISYEQYFGPGTRLTVT.

The chain carries TRBV5-5 and TRBJ1-5, with 8 bases fitting TRBD1. Trimming cost V 4 bases and J 3 bases; bases outside gene matches: 6. In germline, CDR1 is SGHKS, CDR2 YYEKEE (reference sequence). The CDR3 contains 15 residues. The CDR3 coding sequence is TGTGCCAGCAGCAACGGACAGGGTTACAATCAGCCCCAGCATTTT. Protein product: CASSNGQGYNQPQHF. Looking up the rest from reference TRBV5-5 and TRBJ1-5 gives the full variable domain: DAGVTQSPTHLIKTRGQQVTLRCSPISGHKSVSWYQQVLGQGPQFIFQYYEKEERGRGNFPDRFSARQFPNYSSELNVNALLLGDSALYLCASSNGQGYNQPQHFGDGTRLSIL.

CDR3 in amino acids: CASSSYMNTEAFF. The CDR3 coding sequence is TGTGCCAGCAGCTCATACATGAACACTGAAGCTTTCTTT. V is TRBV7-2 and J is TRBJ1-1; D is ambiguous. This CDR3 has 13 residues. The V end was cut by 4 bases, the J end by 0 bases, with 6 bases between. The germline CDR1 and CDR2 sequences are SGHTA and FQGNSA.

This clone was counted between two and nine times. V usage is TRBV14 and J usage is TRBJ2-2, with 7 bases aligning to TRBD1. V was clipped by 5 bases and J by 1 base; unmatched bases: 4. Germline V gives CDR1 SGHDN, CDR2 FVKESK. The CDR3 totals 15 residues. The CDR3 DNA sequence: TGTGCCAGCAGCTCACACAGGGGGAACACCGGGGAGCTGTTTTTT. The encoded protein is CASSSHRGNTGELFF.

This clone was observed a handful of times. This chain joins TRBV6-5 and TRBJ2-3; TRBD2 aligns across 12 bases. The CDR3 extends over 16 amino acids. CDR1 is MNHEY and CDR2 is SVGAGI in the germline V gene. The V gene end was trimmed by 0 bases and the J gene end by 5 bases; junction bases not matched to a gene: 3. CDR3 sequence: CASSYSPSGGGDTQYF. The CDR3 coding sequence is TGTGCCAGCAGTTACTCGCCTAGCGGGGGGGGAGATACGCAGTATTTT.

V usage is TRBV11-2 and J usage is TRBJ2-6, with D perhaps matching TRBD1 or TRBD2 (6 bases each). Germline V gene sequence: CDR1 SGHAT, CDR2 FQNNGV. This CDR3 has 18 amino acids. V lost 2 bases, J lost 0 bases, and 14 bases lay in between. The CDR3 sequence is CASSLKWGATSGANVLTF. The CDR3 DNA reads as TGTGCCAGCAGCTTAAAGTGGGGGGCAACCTCTGGGGCCAACGTCCTGACTTTC.

This chain uses TRBV11-2 with TRBJ2-2; D not certain. Trimming cost V 6 bases and J 7 bases, with 6 bases left between them. CDR3 length: 11 amino acids. Germline CDR1 and CDR2: SGHAT and FQNNGV. The CDR3 sequence: CASSVVGELFF. As DNA, the CDR3 is TGTGCCAGCAGTGTTGTCGGGGAGCTGTTTTTT.

The chain is built from TRBV29-1 and TRBJ2-5, with D perhaps matching TRBD2 (5 bases). Germline assignment: CDR1 SQVTM and CDR2 ANQGSEA. The CDR3 runs 12 residues. The ends were cut back, 3 bases at V and 5 bases at J, with 10 bases in the middle. CDR3 DNA sequence: TGCAGCGTTGAGGAGGTGGGGGAGACCCAGTACTTC. It is translated as CSVEEVGETQYF.

The chain joins TRBV2 to TRBJ2-2; 8 bases line up with TRBD2. This CDR3 has 14 amino acids. V was clipped by 7 bases and J by 4 bases; unmatched bases: 5. Germline V lookup: CDR1 SNHLY, CDR2 FYNNEI. CDR3 amino acids: CASNFRGGTGELFF. CDR3 DNA sequence: TGTGCCAGCAACTTCCGGGGGGGCACCGGGGAGCTGTTTTTT.

This chain uses TRBV10-3 with TRBJ2-7, with 10 positions matching TRBD1. With V trimmed by 4 bases and J by 2 bases, 5 bases remained unmatched. The CDR3 is 15 amino acids. CDR1 ENHRY and CDR2 SYGVKD come from the germline V gene. The CDR3 nucleotides are TGTGCCATCAGTGCCCAGACAGGGGGCCCCTACGAGCAGTACTTC. Its protein is CAISAQTGGPYEQYF.

The chain recombines TRBV27 with TRBJ2-7; D unclear. The CDR3 length is 13 residues. Germline V gene sequence: CDR1 MNHEY, CDR2 SMNVEV (reference sequence). Trimming took 1 base from V and 6 from J, leaving 10 bases between them. The CDR3 nucleotides read TGTGCCAGCAGTTTATTGAGCACAAGCGAGCAGTACTTC. Amino acids: CASSLLSTSEQYF.

V gene TRBV11-2 combines with J gene TRBJ2-3; D uncertain. Germline-derived CDR1 and CDR2 are SGHAT and FQNNGV. CDR3 length equals 11 residues. Trimming shortened V by 5 bases and J by 6 bases, and 6 bases separated the two germline ends. CDR3 nucleotides: TGTGCCAGCAGCCCTGGGGATACGCAGTATTTT. Protein sequence: CASSPGDTQYF.

The gene calls are TRBV28 and TRBJ1-2; D is ambiguous. V gave up 10 bases and J gave up 8 bases, with 14 bases separating them. This CDR3 region has 11 residues. Germline loops: CDR1 MDHEN, CDR2 SYDVKM. The CDR3 spells CATRHRRGYTF. CDR3 sequence (DNA): TGTGCCACCCGACATCGTAGGGGCTACACCTTC.

The rearrangement links TRBV5-6 to TRBJ1-1; possible D gene TRBD1, 6 bases. This CDR3 comprises 13 residues. CDR1 and CDR2 from the germline V gene are SGHDT and YYEEEE. Trimming took 4 bases from V and 7 from J, leaving 14 bases between them. This CDR3 reads CASSRQVLHEAFF. CDR3 sequence (DNA): TGTGCCAGCAGCAGACAGGTCCTACATGAAGCTTTCTTT.

The V call is TRBV29-1, the J call TRBJ2-3; possibly TRBD1 for D (6 bases). From germline, CDR1 is SQVTM and CDR2 ANQGSEA. The CDR3 sequence is 14 residues long. V lost 3 bases, J lost 3 bases, and 13 bases lay in between. CDR3 sequence reads: CSVEWGHGTDTQYF. CDR3 sequence (DNA): TGCAGCGTTGAGTGGGGGCATGGAACAGATACGCAGTATTTT.

The V gene is TRBV15, the J gene TRBJ2-7; no firm D call. The CDR3 sequence is 15 residues long. V was clipped by 5 bases and J by 3 bases, with 17 bases between them. CDR1 LNHNV and CDR2 YYDKDF come from the germline V gene (reference sequence). The CDR3 spells CATSEWVGENYEQYF. Here the CDR3 DNA reads TGTGCCACCAGCGAGTGGGTCGGAGAGAACTACGAGCAGTACTTC.

The chain is built from TRBV19 and TRBJ1-6, with 7 bases matching TRBD1. CDR1 and CDR2 from the germline V gene are LNHDA and SQIVND (reference sequence). The CDR3 totals 14 residues. The J segment lost 10 bases and the V segment lost 5 bases, leaving 8 bases of the junction unmatched. Here the CDR3 DNA reads TGTGCCAGTAGTCCCCGGGCAGGGGGATCACCCCTCCACTTT. As protein: CASSPRAGGSPLHF. Full variable domain (outside the CDR3, taken from reference TRBV19 and TRBJ1-6): DGGITQSPKYLFRKEGQNVTLSCEQNLNHDAMYWYRQDPGQGLRLIYYSQIVNDFQKGDIAEGYSVSREKKESFPLTVTSAQKNPTAFYLCASSPRAGGSPLHFGNGTRLTVT.

This clone was observed a handful of times. The chain employs TRBV29-1 and TRBJ2-1; 7 nucleotides agree with TRBD1. V was clipped by 6 bases and J by 5 bases; unmatched bases: 7. The CDR3 runs 13 residues. Germline CDR1 and CDR2: SQVTM and ANQGSEA. CDR3 in amino acids: CSVRVTGDNEQFF. As DNA, the CDR3 is TGCAGCGTCAGAGTTACAGGGGACAATGAGCAGTTCTTC.

This chain uses TRBV5-1 with TRBJ2-2; 9 bases match TRBD2. The CDR3 extends over 17 amino acids. Trimming at V came to 4 bases and at J to 5 bases, leaving 12 bases not matched to a gene. Germline V lookup: CDR1 SGHRS, CDR2 YFSETQ. This CDR3 is CASSMGIAGALTGELFF. The DNA of the CDR3 is TGCGCCAGCAGCATGGGGATAGCGGGGGCGCTTACCGGGGAGCTGTTTTTT.

This clone was seen more than once but under ten times. CDR3 sequence (DNA): TGCAGCGTTGACACGGGACAACGCAGCTACACCTTC. It encodes CSVDTGQRSYTF. The rearrangement uses TRBV29-1 and TRBJ1-2, with a possible D match to TRBD1 (6 bases). Per germline, CDR1 SQVTM and CDR2 ANQGSEA. This CDR3 comprises 12 residues. Trimming stripped 3 bases from V and 9 bases from J, with 14 bases between.

This chain links TRBV2 with TRBJ1-1; 7 positions match TRBD1. V gave up 3 bases and J gave up 4 bases; unmatched junction bases: 11. Germline V lookup: CDR1 SNHLY, CDR2 FYNNEI. The CDR3 length is 16 residues. CDR3 residues: CASSEDRPDWGTEAFF. In DNA, the CDR3 is TGTGCCAGCAGTGAGGACAGGCCCGATTGGGGCACTGAAGCTTTCTTT.

The gene calls are TRBV4-3 and TRBJ1-2; 7 positions match TRBD1. Germline trimming cut 3 bases from V and 5 bases from J; bases unmatched to any gene: 12. The CDR3 extends over 16 amino acids. Per the germline V gene, CDR1 is LGHNA and CDR2 is YSLEER. CDR3 sequence (DNA): TGCGCCAGCAGCCACGACAGACAGGGCCACGCGTATGGCTACACCTTC. Its protein product is CASSHDRQGHAYGYTF.

The gene calls are TRBV29-1 and TRBJ2-5; tentatively, D is TRBD2 (5 bases). Germline assignment: CDR1 SQVTM and CDR2 ANQGSEA. The CDR3 is 12 amino acids. V was pared by 4 bases and J by 5 bases, with 11 bases between. The CDR3 region is CSVGSGGETQYF. In DNA form, the CDR3 reads TGCAGCGTTGGGAGCGGCGGGGAGACCCAGTACTTC.